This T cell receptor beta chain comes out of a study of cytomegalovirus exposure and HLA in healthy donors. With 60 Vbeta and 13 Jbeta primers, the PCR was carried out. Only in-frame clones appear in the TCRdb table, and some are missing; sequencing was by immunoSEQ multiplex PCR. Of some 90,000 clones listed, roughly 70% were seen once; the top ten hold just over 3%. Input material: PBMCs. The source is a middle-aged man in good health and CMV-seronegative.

CDR3 coding DNA: TGTGCCAGCAGCCCACTAGCACCGGGGGGCGAGCAGTACTTC. It translates to CASSPLAPGGEQYF. The chain recombines TRBV7-3 with TRBJ2-7; the match to TRBD2 covers 7 bases. The CDR3 length is 14 residues. The ends lost 5 bases at V and 6 bases at J; junction bases unmatched: 10. Per germline, CDR1 SGHTA and CDR2 FQGTGA. Combining the CDR3 with reference TRBV7-3 and TRBJ2-7 gives the whole variable domain GAGVSQTPSNKVTEKGKYVELRCDPISGHTALYWYRQSLGQGPEFLIYFQGTGAADDSGLPNDRFFAVRPEGSVSTLKIQRTERGDSAVYLCASSPLAPGGEQYFGPGTRLTVT.